This T cell receptor (beta chain) was obtained from a study of early T cells in non-severe SARS-CoV-2 infection. Germline CDR1 SGHRS, CDR2 YFSETQ. The V segment lost 2 bases and the J segment 3 bases; nucleotides outside the gene matches: 8. This CDR3 has 18 amino acids. The TCR library protocol was used to attach unique molecular identifiers. These identifiers were attached to individual cDNA molecules. TCRdb processed the 5' RACE reads anew with MiXCR; each CDR3 protein has one entry. The sample holds about 63,000 distinct CDR3 sequences, 13% seen once. This clonotype was seen ten or more times. Sequenced material: whole blood. The chain uses TRBV5-1 and TRBJ2-2; TRBD1 aligns across 12 bases. The receptor comes from an adult who was a healthcare worker with PCR-confirmed SARS-CoV-2 infection or an uninfected control (not recorded which). This CDR3 reads CASSLPGQGAYHTGELFF. DNA for the CDR3: TGCGCCAGCAGCTTACCGGGACAGGGGGCTTACCACACCGGGGAGCTGTTTTTT.